This T cell receptor beta chain came from a study of T-cell reconstitution after alpha-beta-depleted transplantation in children (dated by TCRdb to 2015 to 2016). A note on the overall study: Using TCR repertoire profiling, the study followed T-cell immune reconstitution in a quantitative way in children after TCRalphabeta/CD19-depleted allogeneic hematopoietic cell transplantation.

CDR1 SGHTA and CDR2 FQGNSA are derived from the germline V gene. From its cysteine to its phenylalanine, the CDR3 spans 15 amino acids. The kept DNA is CDR3 alone, 45 bases in frame from the first base. Unmatched junction bases come to 2, with V trimmed by 4 bases and J by 3 bases. The library was built by means of PCR. The sample was run on an Illumina HiSeq 2500. To normalize quantification of the TCRbeta repertoire, the TCR libraries were built with molecular barcoding that relied on unique molecular identifiers. TCRdb reprocessed the public reads (quality trimming at Q25 with fastp, clone calling with MiXCR) and kept in-frame beta chains. Every distinct CDR3 protein forms one entry, paired with its most common genes and DNA. The table for this sample lists about 640,000 distinct CDR3 sequences; 16% of them were counted only once. Under 1.2% of the sample is taken by the ten largest. This clonotype was detected many times. The antigen it binds to is not known. Base qualities are not provided; no much larger clone lies one nucleotide away.

The sequencing used PBMCs from the stem cell graft donor, collected from the stem cell graft. The sequence was obtained from a human donor who donated a stem cell graft to a child with acute myeloid leukemia. The V and J genes are TRBV7-2 and TRBJ2-1, with 11 bases matching TRBD2. The CDR3 protein: CASSSTSGNYNEQFF. The nucleotide sequence reads as follows: TGTGCCAGCAGCTCGACTAGCGGGAACTACAATGAGCAGTTCTTC.